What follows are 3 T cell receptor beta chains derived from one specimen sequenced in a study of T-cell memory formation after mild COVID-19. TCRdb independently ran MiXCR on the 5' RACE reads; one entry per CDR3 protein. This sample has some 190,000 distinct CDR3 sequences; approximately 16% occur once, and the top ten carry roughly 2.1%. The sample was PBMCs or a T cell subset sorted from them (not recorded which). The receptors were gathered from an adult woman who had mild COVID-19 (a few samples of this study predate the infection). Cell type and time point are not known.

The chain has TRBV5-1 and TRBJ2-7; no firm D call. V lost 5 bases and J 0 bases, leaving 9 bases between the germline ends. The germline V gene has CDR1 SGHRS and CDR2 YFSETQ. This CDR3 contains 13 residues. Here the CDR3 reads CASSVESSYEQYF. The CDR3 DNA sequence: TGCGCCAGCAGTGTGGAAAGCTCCTACGAGCAGTACTTC. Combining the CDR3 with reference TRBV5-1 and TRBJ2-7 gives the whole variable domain KAGVTQTPRYLIKTRGQQVTLSCSPISGHRSVSWYQQTPGQGLQFLFEYFSETQRNKGNFPGRFSGRQFSNSRSEMNVSTLELGDSALYLCASSVESSYEQYFGPGTRLTVT.

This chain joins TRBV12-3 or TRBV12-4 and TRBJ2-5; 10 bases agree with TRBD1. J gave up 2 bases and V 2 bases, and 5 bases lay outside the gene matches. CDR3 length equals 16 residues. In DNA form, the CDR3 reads TGTGCCAGCAGTTTATGGGGACAGGGGAGTCAAGAGACCCAGTACTTC. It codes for CASSLWGQGSQETQYF.

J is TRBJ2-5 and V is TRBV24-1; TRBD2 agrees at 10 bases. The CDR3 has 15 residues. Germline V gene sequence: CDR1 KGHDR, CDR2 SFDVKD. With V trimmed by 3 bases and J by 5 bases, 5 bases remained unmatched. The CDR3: CATSDRLAGLETQYF. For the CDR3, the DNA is TGTGCCACCAGTGATCGACTAGCGGGTTTGGAGACCCAGTACTTC.